One sample yielded the 26 T cell receptor beta chains listed below, sequenced in a study of T cell changes during pregnancy in multiple sclerosis. Here immunoSEQ multiplex PCR was the method, and the copy in TCRdb shows in-frame clones only, minus some. The sample lists over 30,000 clones; around 90% were seen once. The sample was CD8+ T cells from peripheral blood mononuclear cells, taken in the third trimester of pregnancy. These TCRs come from a female donor with multiple sclerosis, enrolled in a pregnancy study.

The V call is TRBV29-1, the J call TRBJ2-5; D perhaps matches TRBD2 (6 bases). Trimming removed 4 bases from V and 4 bases from J, with 13 bases in between. Per the germline V gene, CDR1 is SQVTM and CDR2 is ANQGSEA. This CDR3 comprises 13 residues. The chain's CDR3 is CSVVIAVGETQYF. The CDR3 coding sequence is TGCAGCGTTGTTATAGCGGTCGGAGAGACCCAGTACTTC.

This chain links TRBV19 with TRBJ2-7; 7 bases agree with TRBD1. Unmatched junction bases numbered 4, after V lost 5 bases and J lost 0 bases. The CDR3 loop spans 14 amino acids. Germline V gene lookup returns CDR1 LNHDA and CDR2 SQIVND (reference sequence). CDR3 amino acids: CASSVGDSSYEQYF. The CDR3, as DNA: TGTGCCAGTAGTGTAGGGGACAGCTCCTACGAGCAGTACTTC.

V and J are TRBV4-2 and TRBJ2-7, with 11 bases fitting TRBD2. The CDR3 has 15 amino acids. Losses at the gene ends were 0 bases for V and 6 bases for J; bases not matched to a gene: 4. The germline gives CDR1 LGHNA, CDR2 YNFKEQ. CDR3 in DNA: TGTGCCAGCAGCCAAGATCTAGCGGGGGGCGGCGAGCAGTACTTC. This codes for CASSQDLAGGGEQYF.

The CDR3 reads CASTGFTEAFF. CDR3 nucleotide sequence: TGTGCCAGCACAGGGTTTACTGAAGCTTTCTTT. This chain joins TRBV9 and TRBJ1-1; maybe TRBD1 (5 bases). V was clipped by 6 bases and J by 5 bases, with 8 bases between them. The germline gives CDR1 SGDLS, CDR2 YYNGEE. This CDR3 has 11 residues.

The CDR3 reads CASRKGTGPEQFF. CDR3 bases: TGTGCCAGTAGGAAGGGGACAGGGCCTGAGCAGTTCTTC. V and J are TRBV6-1 and TRBJ2-1; 9 bases fit TRBD1. Germline V gene data show CDR1 as MNHNS and CDR2 as SASEGT. V lost 9 bases and J lost 9; bases outside the gene matches: 9. This CDR3 region has 13 residues.

For this clone: One end of the junction varies from germline; a read error may be responsible. The chain carries TRBV27 and TRBJ2-5, with D unresolved. The CDR3 is 15 residues long. Germline CDR1 and CDR2: MNHEY and SMNVEV (reference sequence). The CDR3 coding sequence is TGTGCCAGCAGTTTAGTCGGTAATAGTCAAGTGACCCAGTACTTC. Encoded protein: CASSLVGNSQVTQYF.

This sequence joins TRBV27 and TRBJ2-2, with D perhaps matching TRBD2 (5 bases). Looked up from germline, CDR1 is MNHEY and CDR2 is SMNVEV (reference sequence). The CDR3 covers 12 residues. The V gene lost 2 bases and the J gene lost 8 bases, with 6 bases spanning the gap. In DNA, the CDR3 is TGTGCCAGCAGTTTAATAGCGGGGGAGCTGTTTTTT. Its translation is CASSLIAGELFF.

The chain's CDR3 is CASSLDRVTNTEAFF. In DNA form, the CDR3 reads TGTGCCAGCAGTCTGGACAGGGTTACGAACACTGAAGCTTTCTTT. The rearrangement uses TRBV7-8 and TRBJ1-1, with TRBD1 matching over 8 bases. Germline V gives CDR1 SGHVS, CDR2 FQNEAQ. The CDR3 sequence is 15 residues long. V trimming: 6 bases; J trimming: 1 base; junction bases outside the gene matches: 7.

V is TRBV5-6 and J is TRBJ1-3; a weak D match, TRBD1 (5 bases). This CDR3 spans 15 amino acids. The germline V gene encodes CDR1 SGHDT and CDR2 YYEEEE. V lost 0 bases to trimming and J lost 3 bases, with 10 bases between them. The CDR3 here is CASSLGGAHGNTIYF. In DNA form, the CDR3 reads TGTGCCAGCAGCTTGGGTGGGGCTCATGGAAACACCATATATTTT. The complete variable domain, with remaining parts taken from reference TRBV5-6 and TRBJ1-3, reads DAGVTQSPTHLIKTRGQQVTLRCSPKSGHDTVSWYQQALGQGPQFIFQYYEEEERQRGNFPDRFSGHQFPNYSSELNVNALLLGDSALYLCASSLGGAHGNTIYFGEGSWLTVV.

The V and J genes are TRBV9 and TRBJ2-7; D not resolved. The V gene's germline CDR1 is SGDLS and CDR2 YYNGEE. The CDR3 covers 13 residues. V was pared by 4 bases and J by 2 bases, with 10 bases between. The CDR3 spells CASSPPNPYEQYF. CDR3 coding DNA: TGTGCCAGCAGCCCCCCTAACCCCTACGAGCAGTACTTC.

This chain links TRBV4-3 with TRBJ2-7; the D is unclear. The CDR3 is made up of 16 amino acids. Germline-derived CDR1 and CDR2 are LGHNA and YSLEER. V was shortened by 0 bases and J by 0 bases, with 12 bases between the two germline ends. CDR3 coding DNA: TGCGCCAGCAGCCAAGATCTGGGCAGTGCCTCCTACGAGCAGTACTTC. Translating it yields CASSQDLGSASYEQYF.

This rearrangement joins TRBV5-1 to TRBJ2-2; TRBD2 aligns across 9 bases. Trimming at V came to 2 bases and at J to 6 bases, leaving 5 bases not matched to a gene. Germline values: CDR1 SGHRS, CDR2 YFSETQ. The CDR3 runs to 15 residues. The CDR3 DNA reads as TGCGCCAGCAGCTTATGGCGGGGGGGACCCGGGGAGCTGTTTTTT. Translating gives CASSLWRGGPGELFF. Based on the CDR3 plus reference TRBV5-1 and TRBJ2-2, the full variable domain is KAGVTQTPRYLIKTRGQQVTLSCSPISGHRSVSWYQQTPGQGLQFLFEYFSETQRNKGNFPGRFSGRQFSNSRSEMNVSTLELGDSALYLCASSLWRGGPGELFFGEGSRLTVL.

The chain couples TRBV27 to TRBJ2-3, with D possibly TRBD1 on 6 matching bases. The CDR3 loop spans 12 amino acids. CDR1 and CDR2 (germline): MNHEY, SMNVEV (reference sequence). Between the trimmed V and J ends, which lost 8 bases and 4 bases, there was a span of 10 bases. The CDR3, as DNA: TGTGCCAGCGAGGACAGAGCAGATACGCAGTATTTT. Translation: CASEDRADTQYF.

Regarding this clone: One end of the junction does not line up with germline, which may come from a read error. CDR3 residues: CASSGGSDQPQHF. CDR3 bases: TGTGCCAGCTCGGGTGGTAGCGATCAGCCCCAGCATTTT. The rearrangement uses TRBV18 and TRBJ1-5; D call uncertain. The CDR3 has 13 amino acids. CDR1 is KGHSH, CDR2 LQKENI, per germline.

The gene calls are TRBV5-5 and TRBJ2-7; possible D gene TRBD1, 5 bases. With 2 bases removed from V and 2 bases from J, the gap between germline ends came to 8 bases. CDR1 and CDR2 (germline): SGHKS, YYEKEE (reference sequence). This CDR3 contains 13 residues. The chain's CDR3 is CASSFDRAYEQYF. The CDR3 DNA is TGTGCCAGCAGCTTCGACAGAGCCTACGAGCAGTACTTC.

J is TRBJ2-6 and V is TRBV7-7; D gene uncertain. This CDR3 is 18 amino acids long. Trimming left V 5 bases short and J 5 bases short, with 22 bases between. Germline V gene lookup returns CDR1 SSHAT and CDR2 FNYEAQ (reference sequence). This CDR3 is CASSRCISATSRANVLTF. CDR3 nucleotides: TGTGCCAGCAGCCGCTGTATAAGTGCCACAAGTCGGGCCAACGTCCTGACTTTC.

The chain employs TRBV2 and TRBJ2-7; 14 bases match TRBD2. Germline V gene data show CDR1 as SNHLY and CDR2 as FYNNEI. Germline trimming cut 7 bases from V and 7 bases from J; bases unmatched to any gene: 12. The CDR3 runs 16 residues. DNA for the CDR3: TGTGCCAGCACTAGGACTAGCGGGGGGCTAATGGGGGAGCAGTACTTC. This codes for CASTRTSGGLMGEQYF.

Sample share makes this clone medium-sized. The rearrangement joins TRBV19 to TRBJ2-4; weak D call: TRBD1 (5 bases). Germline loops: CDR1 LNHDA, CDR2 SQIVND (reference sequence). This CDR3 has 15 residues. V was trimmed by 5 bases and J by 0 bases, leaving 11 bases between them. This chain's CDR3 is CASSWGRLAKNIQYF. The CDR3 nucleotides read TGTGCCAGTAGTTGGGGCCGGTTAGCCAAAAACATTCAGTACTTC.

The chain recombines TRBV9 with TRBJ1-4; D perhaps matches TRBD1 (5 bases). The ends were cut back, 3 bases at V and 5 bases at J, with 17 bases in the middle. Per the germline V gene, CDR1 is SGDLS and CDR2 is YYNGEE. CDR3 length: 16 amino acids. In nucleotides, the CDR3 is TGTGCCAGCAGCGGCGGGACGGAAATTAGAAATGAAAAACTGTTTTTT. Translated, it gives CASSGGTEIRNEKLFF.

The chain joins TRBV13 to TRBJ2-1, with D maybe TRBD2 (6 bases). The CDR3 totals 15 residues. V dropped 0 bases and J dropped 7 bases, with 13 bases sitting between them. The germline CDR1 and CDR2 sequences are PRHDT and FYEKMQ (reference sequence). The CDR3 DNA sequence: TGTGCCAGCAGCTTAGGGTCTAGCGCGCCGAATGAGCAGTTCTTC. It specifies CASSLGSSAPNEQFF.

The chain employs TRBV7-9 and TRBJ2-3, with TRBD2 as a possible D gene (5 bases). CDR1 and CDR2 from the germline V gene are SEHNR and FQNEAQ (reference sequence). Trimming removed 1 base at V and 0 bases at J, with 14 bases between. The CDR3 runs 17 residues. CDR3 nucleotides: TGTGCCAGCAGCTTAGGGATTGCCGCGGGCAGCACAGATACGCAGTATTTT. This codes for CASSLGIAAGSTDTQYF.

This clone was seen only once. The chain carries TRBV7-2 and TRBJ2-3; TRBD2 matches at 13 bases. The CDR3 spans 19 residues. With V trimmed by 4 bases and J by 2 bases, 12 bases remained unmatched. CDR1 is SGHTA and CDR2 is FQGNSA in the germline V gene. CDR3 in amino acids: CASSSPGLAGRGNTDTQYF. DNA for the CDR3: TGTGCCAGCAGCTCCCCGGGACTAGCGGGGCGAGGTAACACAGATACGCAGTATTTT.

This rearrangement joins TRBV13 to TRBJ2-3; 10 bases map to TRBD1. Trimming at V came to 5 bases and at J to 6 bases, leaving 14 bases not matched to a gene. Per the germline V gene, CDR1 is PRHDT and CDR2 is FYEKMQ (reference sequence). CDR3 length equals 17 residues. CDR3 DNA: TGTGCCAGCAGCCCCCCCGGGACAGGGGTGGATGGGGATACGCAGTATTTT. Translation gives CASSPPGTGVDGDTQYF.

The chain is built from TRBV5-4 and TRBJ1-1; weak D call: TRBD1 (5 bases). Looked up from germline, CDR1 is SGHNT and CDR2 is YYREEE (reference sequence). The V end lost 3 bases, the J end lost 2 bases, and 14 bases lay between the germline ends. This CDR3 spans 15 amino acids. The CDR3: CASSSNRQPNTEAFF. In DNA form, the CDR3 reads TGTGCCAGCAGCTCCAACAGACAGCCCAACACTGAAGCTTTCTTT.

The V and J genes are TRBV4-3 and TRBJ2-2; maybe TRBD2 (5 bases). The V and J ends lost 0 bases and 7 bases respectively, with 12 bases between them. The germline V gene encodes CDR1 LGHNA and CDR2 YSLEER. This CDR3 has 15 amino acids. CDR3 amino acids: CASSQDRRAGGELFF. CDR3 nucleotide sequence: TGCGCCAGCAGCCAAGATCGTCGGGCGGGCGGGGAGCTGTTTTTT.

The chain is built from TRBV27 and TRBJ1-2, with D possibly being TRBD1 (5 bases). Per germline, CDR1 MNHEY and CDR2 SMNVEV (reference sequence). CDR3 length: 14 amino acids. V shed 1 base and J shed 3 bases, with 9 bases lying between them. CDR3 loop: CASSLLGRDYGYTF. Written as DNA, the CDR3 is TGTGCCAGCAGTTTATTGGGCAGGGACTATGGCTACACCTTC.